Given below is one T cell receptor beta chain in context. As yet, its antigen is unknown. The sample is drawn from a study of T cell responses to AZD1222 COVID-19 vaccine. Whole-study findings and limits: Vaccination with two AZD1222 doses was followed by a rise in Spike-specific TCR breadth and depth. Females outnumbered males among donors, who were mostly white British; clonal diversity was possibly underestimated.

Clones were sequenced by immunoSEQ multiplex PCR, and TCRdb holds only the in-frame ones, with some missing. The sample yields some 150,000 clones, approximately 93% seen once. The CDR3 consists of 13 residues. Trimming stripped 7 bases from V and 3 bases from J, with 10 bases between. Germline V CDR1 and CDR2: MDHEN, SYDVKM. This clonotype was obtained from an adult in good health. V and J are TRBV28 and TRBJ2-1; possibly TRBD2 for D (5 bases). The sequences come from peripheral blood, collected on day 0 of MenACWY control vaccination. CDR3: CASNGLSYNEQFF. CDR3 nucleotides: TGTGCCAGCAACGGACTCAGCTACAATGAGCAGTTCTTC.